The rows below give T cell receptor beta chains drawn from one sample of a study of T-cell reconstitution after alpha-beta-depleted transplantation in children. TCRdb redid the calling of the PCR reads with MiXCR, one entry per CDR3 protein. This sample has around 25,000 distinct CDR3 sequences; around 17% occur once, and the top ten carry approximately 40%. The material was PBMCs, mostly from graft donor cells, obtained 60 days after TCRalphabeta/CD19-depleted stem cell transplant. The receptor set was obtained from a male patient under 10 years old who had a stem cell transplant for acute lymphoblastic leukemia, so the T cells may come from the graft donor. Both conserved end residues are part of each CDR3. The D gene is left open where the match is weak. Not every row has a clone size; where given, it reads once, few, many or a size class.

>TRBV27|TRBD1|.|TRBJ2-7
TGTGCCAGCAGGAGACAGGGATCCTACGAGCAGTACTTC
CASRRQGSYEQYF
>TRBV6-2/TRBV6-3|TRBD1|.|TRBJ1-5
TGTGCCAGCAGTTACCAGGACAGGGTAGTGCCCCAGCATTTT
CASSYQDRVVPQHF
>TRBV10-2|.|few|TRBJ1-5
TGCGCCAGCAGTAAGGCAGGGAGGGGGCAGCCCCAGCATTTT
CASSKAGRGQPQHF
>TRBV7-2|.|few|TRBJ2-2
TGTGCCAGCAGCCCCCGGTTGGGGCACACCGGGGAGCTGTTTTTT
CASSPRLGHTGELFF
>TRBV12-3/TRBV12-4|.|few|TRBJ2-6
TGTGCCAGCAGCGAATCTGGGGCCAACGTCCTGACTTTC
CASSESGANVLTF
>TRBV7-2|.|.|TRBJ2-7
TGTGCCAGCAGCTTAGCGGGGCGGGGCCCTTACGAGCAGTACTTC
CASSLAGRGPYEQYF
>TRBV20-1|TRBD2|many|TRBJ2-5
TGCAGTGCTTGCAGACTAGCGGGGGGTTTTGAGACCCAGTACTTC
CSACRLAGGFETQYF
>TRBV24-1|.|.|TRBJ2-3
TGTGCCACCAGTGACACAGATACGCAGTATTTT
CATSDTDTQYF
>TRBV6-5|TRBD2|many|TRBJ2-7
TGTGCCCCCGATAGGACTAGCGGGAGCTCCTACGAGCAGTACTTC
CAPDRTSGSSYEQYF
>TRBV29-1|TRBD2|.|TRBJ2-1
TGCAGCGTTGAGGCTAGCGGGAGCGCTTACAATGAGCAGTTCTTC
CSVEASGSAYNEQFF
>TRBV5-1|.|many|TRBJ1-1
TGCGCCAGCAGCTTGGAAGGAGTTATGAACACTGAAGCTTTCTTT
CASSLEGVMNTEAFF
>TRBV11-2|TRBD1|.|TRBJ1-1
TGTGCCAGCAGCTTGGGGACAGGGAACACTGAAGCTTTGTTT
CASSLGTGNTEALF
>TRBV4-1|.|few|TRBJ1-1
TGCGCCAGCAGCCGAGACAGGCTCCTACGATTCAGAGCTTTCTTT
CASSRDRLLRFRAFF
>TRBV2|TRBD1|few|TRBJ1-5
TGTGCCAGCAGAGGACAGGGTTTGGGCAATCAGCCCCAGCATTTT
CASRGQGLGNQPQHF
>TRBV12-3/TRBV12-4|TRBD1|few|TRBJ2-7
TGTGCCAGCAGTTCCAACCCCGGGACAGGGACCTACGAGCAGTACTTC
CASSSNPGTGTYEQYF
>TRBV7-2|.|many|TRBJ2-3
TGTGCCAGCAGCTTAGTGGGGGACTTCACAGATACGCAGTATTTT
CASSLVGDFTDTQYF
>TRBV6-1|.|.|TRBJ2-1
TGTGCCAGCTATGGGGGGGGCGCCTACAATGAGCAGTTCTTC
CASYGGGAYNEQFF
>TRBV5-8|.|few|TRBJ1-4
TGTGCCAGCAGCTTGGCCAATTCGGGGGGGACTAATGAAAAACTGTTTTTT
CASSLANSGGTNEKLFF
>TRBV7-2|.|many|TRBJ2-7
TGTGCCAGCAGCTTAGACGGCTATGTCTACGAGCAGTACTTC
CASSLDGYVYEQYF
>TRBV7-8|TRBD2|many|TRBJ2-3
TGTGCCAGCAGTTTACTAGCGGCCATCACAGATACGCAGTATTTT
CASSLLAAITDTQYF
>TRBV15|.|.|TRBJ1-3
TGTGCCACCAGGAAGGGGACACAACCTGGAAACACCATATATTTT
CATRKGTQPGNTIYF
>TRBV7-9|.|few|TRBJ1-1
TGTGCCAGCAGCTTAGTGGCATCCTCCGAAGCTTTCTTT
CASSLVASSEAFF
>TRBV3-1|.|.|TRBJ1-5
TGTGCCAGCAGCCTAACCCAAGACCAGTCCCAGCATTTT
CASSLTQDQSQHF
>TRBV5-1|TRBD1|.|TRBJ1-2
TGCGCCAGCAGCTTGGACGGGACAGGCTCACACTATGGCTACACCTTC
CASSLDGTGSHYGYTF
>TRBV6-2/TRBV6-3|.|once|TRBJ2-3
TGTGCCAGCAGTTACTCTGAGGGACTCCCGGTGAGCACAGATACGCAGTATTTT
CASSYSEGLPVSTDTQYF
>TRBV5-1|.|.|TRBJ2-7
TGCGCCAGGGGCTCCACCTACGAGCAGTACTTC
CARGSTYEQYF
>TRBV11-2|.|.|TRBJ1-1
TGTGCCAGCAGCCTAACGGGGTACACTGAAGCTTTCTTT
CASSLTGYTEAFF
>TRBV7-2|.|few|TRBJ2-5
TGTGCCAGCAGCTTATCAGGGGCGGGCGAGACCCAGTACTTC
CASSLSGAGETQYF
>TRBV11-1|.|.|TRBJ1-2
TGTGCCAGCAGCTTAGGCGAGTTCTATGGCTACACCTTC
CASSLGEFYGYTF
>TRBV7-9|.|.|TRBJ2-7
TGTGCCAGCAGCTCCTCAGGGGAGGAGCAGTACTTC
CASSSSGEEQYF
>TRBV12-3/TRBV12-4|TRBD2|many|TRBJ2-5
TGTGCCAGCAGTTTAGAGGGAGGGTCAGAGACCCAGTACTTC
CASSLEGGSETQYF
>TRBV7-9|TRBD1|.|TRBJ1-2
TGTGCCAGCAGCGACCGGACAGGGGGCTTACACACCTTC
CASSDRTGGLHTF
>TRBV20-1|TRBD1|few|TRBJ1-2
TGCAGTGCTAGAGGGCGGGACAGCTATTATGGCTACACCTTC
CSARGRDSYYGYTF
>TRBV5-6|.|few|TRBJ2-3
TGTACCAGCAGCCCCCCCCTTGGCACCTCCACAGATACGCAGTATTTT
CTSSPPLGTSTDTQYF
>TRBV15|TRBD1|many|TRBJ1-2
TGTGCCACCAGCGGACAGGGGGGAGATAACTATGGCTACACCTTC
CATSGQGGDNYGYTF
>TRBV20-1|TRBD2|.|TRBJ2-3
TGCAGTGCTACAATGGGACTAGCGGGGTTAGGCACAGATACGCAGTATTTT
CSATMGLAGLGTDTQYF
>TRBV11-2|TRBD1|few|TRBJ2-5
TGTGCCAGCAGCTTAGGGACAGGTTCCCGAGAGACCCAGTACTTC
CASSLGTGSRETQYF
>TRBV20-1|.|.|TRBJ1-2
TGCAGCGTCCGGGACACATCCTATGGCTACACCTTC
CSVRDTSYGYTF
>TRBV2|TRBD2|few|TRBJ2-2
TGTGCCAGCAGTGAAACTCTCAGCGGACTAGCAGGCGTCGGGGAGCTGTTTTTT
CASSETLSGLAGVGELFF
>TRBV28|TRBD1|.|TRBJ1-5
TGTGCCAGCAGGGGGACAGGAGGTAATAGCAATCAGCCCCAGCATTTT
CASRGTGGNSNQPQHF
>TRBV3-1|.|.|TRBJ2-7
TGTGCCAGCAGCCAAGTATCGGGGGCTGGGGGCGAGCAGTACTTC
CASSQVSGAGGEQYF
>TRBV20-1|TRBD1|few|TRBJ1-2
TGCAGTGCTGGGGACAGGGGAATCTATGGCTACACCTTC
CSAGDRGIYGYTF